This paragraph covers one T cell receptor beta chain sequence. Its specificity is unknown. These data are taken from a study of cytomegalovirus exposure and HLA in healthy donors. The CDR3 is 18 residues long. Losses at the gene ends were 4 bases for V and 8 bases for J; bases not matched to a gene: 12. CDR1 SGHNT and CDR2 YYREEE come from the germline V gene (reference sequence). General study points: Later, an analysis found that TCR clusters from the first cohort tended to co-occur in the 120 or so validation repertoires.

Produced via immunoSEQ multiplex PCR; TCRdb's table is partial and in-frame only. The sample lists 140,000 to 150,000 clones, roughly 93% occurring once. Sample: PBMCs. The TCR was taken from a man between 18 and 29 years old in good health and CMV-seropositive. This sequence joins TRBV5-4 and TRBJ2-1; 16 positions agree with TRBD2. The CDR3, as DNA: TGTGCCAGCAGCCCGCCGGGACTAGCGGGAGGGCCGGGGGATGAGCAGTTCTTC. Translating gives CASSPPGLAGGPGDEQFF. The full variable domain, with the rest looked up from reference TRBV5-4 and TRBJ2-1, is ETGVTQSPTHLIKTRGQQVTLRCSSQSGHNTVSWYQQALGQGPQFIFQYYREEENGRGNFPPRFSGLQFPNYSSELNVNALELDDSALYLCASSPPGLAGGPGDEQFFGPGTRLTVL.